This is a list of T cell receptor beta chains from one sample in a study of cytomegalovirus exposure and HLA in healthy donors. The repertoire was sequenced with immunoSEQ multiplex PCR; TCRdb's copy has only in-frame clones and lacks some. The table includes 40,000 to 55,000 clones, about three quarters detected once. Material: PBMCs. The receptors originated from a man aged 18 to 30 in good health and CMV-seronegative. The CDR3 runs from the conserved cysteine through the conserved F or W. D genes are given only for firm matches. Expanded clones are given a class, and other clones once, few, many or no size at all.

>TRBV4-1|TRBD1|TRBJ2-7|few
CASSQSPGTARYEQYF
TGCGCCAGCAGCCAATCGCCCGGGACAGCTCGCTACGAGCAGTACTTC
>TRBV7-2|-|TRBJ1-1|-
CASSLGNRREAFF
TGTGCCAGCAGCTTAGGGAACAGAAGAGAAGCTTTCTTT
>TRBV30|-|TRBJ1-5|-
CAWSNRGNQPQHF
TGTGCCTGGAGTAACCGGGGCAATCAGCCCCAGCATTTT
>TRBV25-1|TRBD1|TRBJ2-3|-
CASSKPGTGASDTQYF
TGTGCCAGCAGTAAGCCAGGGACAGGGGCGTCAGATACGCAGTATTTT
>TRBV6-5|TRBD2|TRBJ2-2|-
CASSQGLAGGGELFF
TGTGCCAGCAGTCAGGGACTAGCGGGAGGAGGGGAGCTGTTTTTT
>TRBV19|-|TRBJ2-7|-
CASSGTGRNYEQYF
TGTGCCAGTAGCGGTACCGGGAGAAACTACGAGCAGTACTTC
>TRBV11-3|TRBD1|TRBJ2-2|few
CASSRTGANTGELFF
TGTGCCAGCAGCCGTACAGGGGCGAACACCGGGGAGCTGTTTTTT
>TRBV5-6|-|TRBJ2-2|-
CASSSIRVDTGELFF
TGTGCCAGCAGCTCCATCCGGGTAGACACCGGGGAGCTGTTTTTT
>TRBV19|-|TRBJ1-2|-
CASSRQESGGYTF
TGTGCCAGTAGTAGACAGGAGTCGGGTGGCTACACCTTC
>TRBV5-4|TRBD2|TRBJ2-7|-
CASSLAWGGYEQYF
TGTGCCAGCAGCTTGGCGTGGGGAGGGTACGAGCAGTACTTC
>TRBV7-2|-|TRBJ2-7|-
CASSTYGSGEPSYEQYF
TGTGCCAGCAGCACCTACGGGAGCGGAGAGCCCTCCTACGAGCAGTACTTC
>TRBV27|-|TRBJ1-2|-
CASSFGDGGYTF
TGTGCCAGCAGTTTCGGGGATGGTGGCTACACCTTC
>TRBV10-2|TRBD1|TRBJ1-5|-
CASSESKGGGNQPQHF
TGCGCCAGCAGTGAGTCGAAAGGGGGCGGCAATCAGCCCCAGCATTTT
>TRBV6-5|-|TRBJ1-5|few
CASSYSKPGFQPQHF
TGTGCCAGCAGTTACTCGAAGCCAGGGTTTCAGCCCCAGCATTTT
>TRBV4-1|-|TRBJ2-7|few
CASSQSIGSPWDYEQYF
TGCGCCAGCAGCCAGTCCATCGGGAGCCCCTGGGACTACGAGCAGTACTTC
>TRBV7-2|-|TRBJ2-2|-
CASSLARVNTGELFF
TGTGCCAGCAGCTTAGCGAGGGTGAACACCGGGGAGCTGTTTTTT